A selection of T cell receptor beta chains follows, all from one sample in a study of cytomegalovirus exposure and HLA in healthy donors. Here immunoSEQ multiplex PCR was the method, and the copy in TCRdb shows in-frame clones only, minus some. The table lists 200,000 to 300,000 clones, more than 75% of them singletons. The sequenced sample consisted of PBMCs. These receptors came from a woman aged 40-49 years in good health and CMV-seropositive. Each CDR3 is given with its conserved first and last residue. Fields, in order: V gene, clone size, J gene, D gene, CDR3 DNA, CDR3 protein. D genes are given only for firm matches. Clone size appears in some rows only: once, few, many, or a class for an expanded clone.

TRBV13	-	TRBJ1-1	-	TGTGCCAGCAGCCCTCAGACAGGACTGAACACTGAAGCTTTCTTT	CASSPQTGLNTEAFF
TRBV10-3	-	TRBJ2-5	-	TGTGCCATCAGTGCCCGCGAAACCAGCGGCCAAGAGACCCAGTACTTC	CAISARETSGQETQYF
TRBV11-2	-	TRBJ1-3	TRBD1	TGTGCCAGCAGCGGGATAGGGGGCGCTGGAAACACCATATATTTT	CASSGIGGAGNTIYF
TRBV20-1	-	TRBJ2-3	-	TGCAGTGCCGGCACAGATACGCAGTATTTT	CSAGTDTQYF
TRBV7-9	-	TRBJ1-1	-	TGTGCCAGCAGCTTCCAAACTACAGGGAACACTGAAGCTTTCTTT	CASSFQTTGNTEAFF
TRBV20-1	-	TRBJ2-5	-	TGCAGTGCTAGAGGCGGCGGGACCCAGTACTTC	CSARGGGTQYF
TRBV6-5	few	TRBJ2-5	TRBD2	TGTGCCAGCAGTGTTAGCGGGGGGGCCCAAGAGACCCAGTACTTC	CASSVSGGAQETQYF
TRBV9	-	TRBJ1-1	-	TGTGCCAGCAGCTCCCGAGTTGGTCCGGACACTGAAGCTTTCTTT	CASSSRVGPDTEAFF
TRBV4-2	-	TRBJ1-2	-	TGTGCCAGCAGCCAAGGGCGGGACGGCCCGAGGGGTGGCTACACCTTC	CASSQGRDGPRGGYTF
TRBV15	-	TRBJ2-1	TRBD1	TGTGCCACCAGCGAGGACAGGGGGCTCGCCAATGAGCAGTTCTTC	CATSEDRGLANEQFF
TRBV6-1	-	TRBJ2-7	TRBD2	TGTGCCAGCTACGATACGGGAGGCTCATCCTACGAGCAGTACTTC	CASYDTGGSSYEQYF
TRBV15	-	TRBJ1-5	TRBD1	TGTGCCACCAGCGGGGGCACAGGGGGAAGCAATCAGCCCCAGCATTTT	CATSGGTGGSNQPQHF
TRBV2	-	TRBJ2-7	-	TGTGCCAGCATCTCAGGGGAGGGAGGCGAGCAGTACTTC	CASISGEGGEQYF
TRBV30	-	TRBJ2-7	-	TGTGCCTGGAGTTCTAGACAGTTCTCCTACGAGCAGTACTTC	CAWSSRQFSYEQYF
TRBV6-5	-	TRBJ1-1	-	TGTGCCAGCAGTTACGAGCTAAACACTGAAGCTTTCTTT	CASSYELNTEAFF
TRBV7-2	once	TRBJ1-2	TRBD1	TGTGCCAGCAGCTTCGGACAGGGGGCTTATGGCTACACCTTC	CASSFGQGAYGYTF